The 21 T cell receptor beta chains presented below share a single source sample, sequenced in a study of shared clonotypes between healthy human individuals (TCRdb year 2020). The library was produced with the immunoSEQ multiplex PCR assay. TCRdb limited this immuneACCESS table to in-frame rearrangements with V and J called. A share of clones is missing; checked studies link under half to unresolved V genes, and the rest is unexplained. The sample profile shows around 2.1 million clones; around 95% of them were found once. More than 0.1% of the sample is in the top ten clones. Material for sequencing was naive CD4+ T cells sorted from blood. Reading the label with the study, this specimen's cell subset or site is: CD45RA+ positively selected. Source of these receptors: a young man in good health.

The chain employs TRBV10-3 and TRBJ2-5, with D perhaps TRBD1 or TRBD2 (5 bases each). The length of the CDR3 is 14 residues. V lost 2 bases to trimming and J lost 4 bases, with 11 bases between them. Germline V lookup: CDR1 ENHRY, CDR2 SYGVKD. CDR3 DNA: TGTGCCATCAGTGAGCCAGGGACGCTAGAGACCCAGTACTTC. Its protein is CAISEPGTLETQYF.

The chain is built from TRBV23-1 and TRBJ2-4; no firm D call. TRBV23-1 is noted as an ORF with a role that remains uncertain. V dropped 2 bases and J dropped 1 base, with 15 bases sitting between them. The CDR3 covers 17 residues. CDR3 sequence: CASSQPVEARAKNIQYF. For the CDR3, the DNA is TGCGCCAGCAGTCAACCCGTTGAGGCGAGGGCCAAAAACATTCAGTACTTC.

This chain links TRBV2 with TRBJ2-3, with D uncertain. CDR1 SNHLY and CDR2 FYNNEI come from the germline V gene. V was cut by 6 bases and J by 2 bases, with 18 bases left in between. The CDR3 covers 16 residues. CDR3 sequence reads: CASRATAAASTDTQYF. In DNA, the CDR3 is TGTGCCAGCAGGGCCACCGCGGCAGCCTCCACAGATACGCAGTATTTT.

The CDR3 coding sequence is TGTGCCAGCAGCGTAGAGCACAGGGGATCTGGAAACACCATATATTTT. It yields the protein CASSVEHRGSGNTIYF. This chain connects TRBV9 to TRBJ1-3, with 7 bases identical to TRBD1. The V segment lost 0 bases and the J segment 1 base; nucleotides outside the gene matches: 4. Per germline, CDR1 SGDLS and CDR2 YYNGEE. This CDR3 has 16 amino acids.

The chain carries TRBV2 and TRBJ1-2; D gene unclear. The CDR3 totals 10 residues. V lost 6 bases, J lost 8 bases, and 7 bases lay in between. CDR1 and CDR2 from the germline V gene are SNHLY and FYNNEI. CDR3 sequence reads: CASRHKGYTF. CDR3 nucleotides: TGTGCCAGCAGGCACAAGGGCTACACCTTC.

As to this clone: Distinct nucleotide sequences in the sample also encode this CDR3. V gene TRBV11-2 combines with J gene TRBJ2-5, with unresolved D. Germline CDR1 is SGHAT and CDR2 is FQNNGV. Trimming took 1 base from V and 5 from J, leaving 8 bases between them. The CDR3 is 13 residues long. The CDR3 spells CASSLGQRETQYF. CDR3 nucleotide sequence: TGTGCCAGCAGCTTAGGCCAACGGGAGACCCAGTACTTC.

The V and J genes are TRBV6-5 and TRBJ2-7; tentative D call: TRBD2 (7 bases). Germline values: CDR1 MNHEY, CDR2 SVGAGI. With 2 bases removed from V and 2 bases from J, the gap between germline ends came to 13 bases. The CDR3 has 15 amino acids. The chain's CDR3 is CASSYPRGGAYEQYF. CDR3 coding DNA: TGTGCCAGCAGTTACCCGAGGGGGGGAGCCTACGAGCAGTACTTC.

This rearrangement joins TRBV7-2 to TRBJ2-7; 10 nucleotides match TRBD1. The CDR3 runs 12 residues. The germline V gene encodes CDR1 SGHTA and CDR2 FQGNSA. Trimming cost V 5 bases and J 7 bases; bases outside gene matches: 2. The CDR3 here is CASSRTGGEQYF. The CDR3 nucleotides read TGTGCCAGCAGCCGGACAGGGGGGGAGCAGTACTTC.

V gene TRBV5-1 combines with J gene TRBJ1-1; D remains ambiguous. The CDR3 loop spans 13 amino acids. With 7 bases removed from V and 1 base from J, the gap between germline ends came to 11 bases. From germline, CDR1 is SGHRS and CDR2 YFSETQ. CDR3 in DNA: TGCGCCAGCGGGGTCTTCGAGAACACTGAAGCTTTCTTT. This translates into CASGVFENTEAFF.

The V call is TRBV5-6, the J call TRBJ2-3; D remains unclear. Germline V gene data show CDR1 as SGHDT and CDR2 as YYEEEE. V was trimmed by 2 bases and J by 2 bases, leaving 15 bases between them. This CDR3 spans 16 amino acids. CDR3 sequence: CASSFLERPYTDTQYF. The CDR3 bases are TGTGCCAGCAGCTTTTTAGAACGTCCCTACACAGATACGCAGTATTTT.

The V gene is TRBV5-1, the J gene TRBJ1-3, with 7 bases matching TRBD1. With V trimmed by 3 bases and J by 1 base, 4 bases remained unmatched. Germline V lookup: CDR1 SGHRS, CDR2 YFSETQ. The CDR3 runs to 15 residues. CDR3 DNA sequence: TGCGCCAGCAGCTCAACAGGGGATTCTGGAAACACCATATATTTT. Its protein is CASSSTGDSGNTIYF.

The chain links TRBV4-3 to TRBJ2-2, with D possibly matching TRBD2 (6 bases). The germline gives CDR1 LGHNA, CDR2 YSLEER. The V end lost 4 bases, the J end lost 1 base, and 10 bases lay between the germline ends. This CDR3 contains 15 residues. The CDR3 DNA sequence: TGCGCCAGCAGCCGCGGAGGGATGAACACCGGGGAGCTGTTTTTT. Translating it yields CASSRGGMNTGELFF.

The table lists this clone with a count of one. The chain uses TRBV4-3 and TRBJ2-5, with 8 positions matching TRBD2. The CDR3 is 15 amino acids. With V trimmed by 4 bases and J by 5 bases, 9 bases remained unmatched. From germline, CDR1 is LGHNA and CDR2 YSLEER. Here the CDR3 reads CASSLSGSVRETQYF. DNA for the CDR3: TGCGCCAGCAGCCTAAGCGGGAGTGTCAGGGAGACCCAGTACTTC.

The chain recombines TRBV18 with TRBJ1-1; D possibly corresponds to TRBD1 (5 bases). This CDR3 region has 15 residues. Germline-derived CDR1 and CDR2 are KGHSH and LQKENI. Trimming shortened V by 4 bases and J by 6 bases, and 18 bases separated the two germline ends. The CDR3 bases are TGTGCCAGCTCACTTTTTACGGGGGGGGATGCTGAAGCTTTCTTT. Its translation: CASSLFTGGDAEAFF.

J is TRBJ2-3 and V is TRBV6-5; TRBD2 agrees at 7 bases. The germline CDR1 and CDR2 sequences are MNHEY and SVGAGI. The CDR3 consists of 13 residues. V lost 6 bases to trimming and J lost 3 bases; unmatched junction nucleotides: 3. Here the CDR3 DNA reads TGTGCCAGCAGGGGGGGAGGGACAGATACGCAGTATTTT. This codes for CASRGGGTDTQYF.

The chain is built from TRBV10-1 and TRBJ2-1, with no clear D. CDR3 size: 13 residues. V lost 2 bases to trimming and J lost 9 bases, with 11 bases between them. The germline gives CDR1 WNHNN, CDR2 SYGVQD (reference sequence). CDR3: CASSEEDWGEQFF. DNA of the CDR3: TGCGCCAGCAGTGAGGAGGATTGGGGTGAGCAGTTCTTC.

This chain links TRBV28 with TRBJ1-4; TRBD1 aligns across 7 bases. The CDR3 has 15 residues. Germline-derived CDR1 and CDR2 are MDHEN and SYDVKM. V was clipped by 5 bases and J by 7 bases; unmatched bases: 10. CDR3 amino acids: CASSHRQGRSEKLFF. In nucleotides, the CDR3 is TGTGCCAGCAGTCATAGACAGGGAAGGTCTGAAAAACTGTTTTTT.

As concerns this clone: Other DNA sequences from this sample encode an identical CDR3 as well. This chain links TRBV5-1 with TRBJ2-1; 10 nucleotides agree with TRBD1. Germline assignment: CDR1 SGHRS and CDR2 YFSETQ. V lost 3 bases and J lost 2; bases outside the gene matches: 2. This CDR3 has 15 amino acids. CDR3 loop: CASSSGQGPYNEQFF. Here the CDR3 DNA reads TGCGCCAGCAGCTCGGGACAGGGGCCCTACAATGAGCAGTTCTTC.

V gene TRBV5-1 combines with J gene TRBJ2-3; 8 bases match TRBD2. V dropped 5 bases and J dropped 2; count of bases not matched to a gene: 7. The CDR3 spans 15 residues. Germline lookup yields CDR1 SGHRS and CDR2 YFSETQ. CDR3 loop: CASSYIGGVTDTQYF. The CDR3 bases are TGCGCCAGCAGTTATATCGGGGGGGTCACAGATACGCAGTATTTT.

V gene TRBV28 combines with J gene TRBJ1-6; D perhaps matches TRBD1 (6 bases). Germline-derived CDR1 and CDR2 are MDHEN and SYDVKM. V was shortened by 3 bases and J by 7 bases, with 16 bases between the two germline ends. This CDR3 has 16 residues. CDR3 residues: CASSFATGVTNSPLHF. In DNA form, the CDR3 reads TGTGCCAGCAGTTTTGCGACAGGAGTTACAAATTCACCCCTCCACTTT.

This clone was seen just once. The chain is built from TRBV5-5 and TRBJ2-7, with 11 bases matching TRBD2. The CDR3 has 14 amino acids. Germline values: CDR1 SGHKS, CDR2 YYEKEE (reference sequence). V was clipped by 3 bases and J by 5 bases; unmatched bases: 4. The CDR3 DNA reads as TGTGCCAGCAGCTGGCTTAGCGGGGGGGACGAGCAGTACTTC. Protein: CASSWLSGGDEQYF.